This TCR beta chain is drawn from a study of T-cell memory formation after mild COVID-19. This clonotype has a count of ten or more. Via MiXCR, TCRdb re-called the 5' RACE reads, giving one row per CDR3 protein. The table records tens of thousands of distinct CDR3 sequences, 7.3% of them present only once. Germline CDR1 is SGHAT and CDR2 is FQNNGV. The V and J ends lost 5 bases and 10 bases, in that order; junction bases with no gene match: 9. The CDR3 consists of 13 residues. This TCR derives from a man aged 18-30 years who had mild COVID-19 (a few samples of this study predate the infection). Cell type and time point are not known. The chain has TRBV11-2 and TRBJ2-7; 9 bases map to TRBD1. The sample taken for sequencing was PBMCs or a T cell subset sorted from them (not recorded which). CDR3 coding DNA: TGTGCCAGCAGCCCTGGGGACAGGGCCGTACAGTACTTC. Its translation: CASSPGDRAVQYF.